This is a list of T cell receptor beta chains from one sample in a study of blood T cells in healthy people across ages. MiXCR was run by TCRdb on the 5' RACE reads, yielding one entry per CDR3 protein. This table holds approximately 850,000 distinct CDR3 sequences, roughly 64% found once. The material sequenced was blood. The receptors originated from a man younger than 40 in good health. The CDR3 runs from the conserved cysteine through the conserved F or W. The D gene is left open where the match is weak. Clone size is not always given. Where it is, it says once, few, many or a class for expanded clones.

CASSFGGGVQFF,TGTGCCAGCAGCTTTGGGGGCGGGGTGCAGTTCTTC,-,-,TRBV7-9,TRBJ2-1,12
CASSYGQGVGFF,TGCGCCAGCAGCTACGGACAGGGCGTCGGGTTCTTC,TRBD1,-,TRBV5-1,TRBJ2-1,12
CASSPGQALGTDTQYF,TGCGCCAGCAGCCCCGGACAGGCGCTCGGCACAGATACGCAGTATTTT,TRBD1,-,TRBV5-1,TRBJ2-3,16
CAWTGIHTDTQYF,TGTGCCTGGACAGGGATACACACAGATACGCAGTATTTT,-,-,TRBV30,TRBJ2-3,13
CASSLAGDTYNEQFF,TGTGCCAGCAGCTTAGCAGGGGACACCTACAATGAGCAGTTCTTC,-,-,TRBV7-2,TRBJ2-1,15
CASGPLRIAKNIQYF,TGTGCCAGCGGCCCGCTAAGAATAGCCAAAAACATTCAGTACTTC,-,-,TRBV11-2,TRBJ2-4,15
CTSSLAPEGYTQYF,TGTACCAGCAGCTTAGCGCCGGAAGGTTATACGCAGTATTTT,-,-,TRBV7-2,TRBJ2-3,14
CASSGVGESEKLFF,TGTGCCAGCAGCGGGGTAGGGGAAAGTGAAAAACTGTTTTTT,-,-,TRBV28,TRBJ1-4,14
CASSPISSREQFF,TGTGCCAGCAGCCCGATATCTAGCCGCGAGCAGTTCTTC,-,-,TRBV7-9,TRBJ2-1,13
CASSPTRSVRYGYTF,TGTGCCAGCAGCCCTACAAGGTCGGTTAGATATGGCTACACCTTC,-,few,TRBV3-1,TRBJ1-2,15
CSAILAGEQNIQYF,TGCAGTGCTATACTAGCGGGGGAACAAAACATTCAGTACTTC,TRBD2,-,TRBV20-1,TRBJ2-4,14
CASTSSTEAFF,TGTGCCAGCACCTCCAGCACTGAAGCTTTCTTT,-,-,TRBV12-3/TRBV12-4,TRBJ1-1,11
CASSKFGNQPQHF,TGTGCCAGCAGTAAGTTTGGCAATCAGCCCCAGCATTTT,-,-,TRBV6-6,TRBJ1-5,13
CSVQISGANVLTF,TGCAGCGTGCAAATTTCTGGGGCCAACGTCCTGACTTTC,-,many,TRBV29-1,TRBJ2-6,13
CASNVGGGGQFF,TGTGCCAGCAACGTAGGTGGGGGTGGGCAGTTCTTC,-,once,TRBV9,TRBJ2-1,12
CSGIYPGLAPSTDTQYF,TGCAGTGGTATATATCCGGGACTAGCGCCTAGCACAGATACGCAGTATTTT,TRBD2,few,TRBV20-1,TRBJ2-3,17
CSAGEGGGYTF,TGCAGCGCTGGGGAGGGGGGTGGCTACACCTTC,-,few,TRBV29-1,TRBJ1-2,11